One and the same sample provided the 9 T cell receptor beta chains below, sequenced in a study of blood T cell repertoires in COVID-19 (dated by TCRdb to about 2020). Library method: the immunoSEQ multiplex PCR assay. TCRdb limited this immuneACCESS table to in-frame rearrangements with V and J called. A share of clones is missing; checked studies link under half to unresolved V genes, and the rest is unexplained. The sample yields about 200,000 clones; around 79% were counted once. The ten largest account for approximately 6% of the sample. The sequencing sample was made of peripheral blood. The source is a woman aged 40-49 years with COVID-19, enrolled during active disease.

V is TRBV3-1 (or the pseudogene TRBV3-2) and J is TRBJ1-3; 7 bases align to TRBD1. Germline CDR1 and CDR2: LGHDT and YNNKEL (reference sequence). This CDR3 region has 16 residues. V lost 4 bases and J lost 0; bases outside the gene matches: 6. CDR3 residues: CASSRDRVVSGNTIYF. The CDR3 DNA sequence: TGTGCCAGCAGCCGGGACAGAGTCGTCTCTGGAAACACCATATATTTT.

V gene TRBV10-3 combines with J gene TRBJ2-1, with 14 positions matching TRBD2. CDR3 size: 17 residues. In germline, CDR1 is ENHRY, CDR2 SYGVKD. The junction had 13 bases not matched to a gene; V was cut back by 2 bases and J by 13 bases. In DNA, the CDR3 is TGTGCCATCAGTGAGGGCCGGGGACTAGCGGGAGAGGTGGCCCAGTTCTTC. It is translated as CAISEGRGLAGEVAQFF.

The chain joins TRBV4-3 to TRBJ2-1; 10 nucleotides align to TRBD2. Trimming took 0 bases from V and 2 from J; bases not matched to a gene: 4. Germline lookup yields CDR1 LGHNA and CDR2 YSLEER. The CDR3 covers 17 residues. The CDR3 loop reads CASSQDERGGTYNEQFF. The CDR3 coding sequence is TGCGCCAGCAGCCAAGACGAGCGGGGGGGCACCTACAATGAGCAGTTCTTC.

The chain carries TRBV4-3 and TRBJ2-7; no reliable D call. The germline CDR1 and CDR2 sequences are LGHNA and YSLEER. Trimming cost V 2 bases and J 0 bases, with 11 bases left between them. The CDR3 loop spans 15 amino acids. The CDR3 nucleotides read TGCGCCAGCAGCCAAACCTACCCGAGCTCCTACGAGCAGTACTTC. Amino acids: CASSQTYPSSYEQYF.

The CDR3 loop reads CASSIRGKASGYHTGELFF. In DNA, the CDR3 is TGTGCCAGTAGTATTCGGGGGAAGGCTAGCGGGTACCACACCGGGGAGCTGTTTTTT. This sequence joins TRBV19 and TRBJ2-2; 8 positions agree with TRBD2. Germline lookup yields CDR1 LNHDA and CDR2 SQIVND (reference sequence). The CDR3 covers 19 residues. Trimming at V came to 3 bases and at J to 3 bases, leaving 15 bases not matched to a gene. Based on the CDR3 plus reference TRBV19 and TRBJ2-2, the full variable domain is DGGITQSPKYLFRKEGQNVTLSCEQNLNHDAMYWYRQDPGQGLRLIYYSQIVNDFQKGDIAEGYSVSREKKESFPLTVTSAQKNPTAFYLCASSIRGKASGYHTGELFFGEGSRLTVL.

This clone was counted many times. The rearrangement links TRBV4-3 to TRBJ2-2; 9 nucleotides agree with TRBD2. The CDR3 loop spans 17 amino acids. The germline V gene has CDR1 LGHNA and CDR2 YSLEER. Trimming cost V 3 bases and J 1 base; bases outside gene matches: 6. CDR3 in amino acids: CASSHAGLALNTGELFF. CDR3 DNA: TGCGCCAGCAGCCATGCTGGACTAGCGCTGAACACCGGGGAGCTGTTTTTT.

Here the CDR3 DNA reads TGTGCCAGCAGTTCGGGTGGAACTGAAGCTTTCTTT. Protein sequence: CASSSGGTEAFF. The V call is TRBV6-2 or TRBV6-3, the J call TRBJ1-1; D unresolved. The germline V and J ends were trimmed by 4 bases and 5 bases, with 8 bases remaining between them. Germline CDR1 reads MNHEY; CDR2 reads SVGEGT. The CDR3 contains 12 residues.

In its sample, this clone was seen once. The CDR3 DNA reads TGTGCCAGCAGTCTAATCCGCCGGACAGCCAATGAGCAGTTCTTC. Its protein product is CASSLIRRTANEQFF. The rearrangement uses TRBV11-2 and TRBJ2-1, with TRBD1 as a possible D gene (6 bases). The CDR3 length is 15 residues. The germline gives CDR1 SGHAT, CDR2 FQNNGV. V was shortened by 6 bases and J by 6 bases, with 18 bases between the two germline ends.

The genes are TRBV6-5 and TRBJ1-2; TRBD1 agrees at 8 bases. V trimming: 4 bases; J trimming: 8 bases; junction bases outside the gene matches: 3. The CDR3 is 12 residues long. Per the germline V gene, CDR1 is MNHEY and CDR2 is SVGAGI. CDR3 DNA sequence: TGTGCCAGCAGTTCACAGGGGGACGGCTACACCTTC. This gives the protein CASSSQGDGYTF.